Listed here are 19 T cell receptor beta chains from one sample, sequenced in a study of beta chain features in type 1 diabetes (dated by TCRdb to 2016 to 2019). General study outcomes and caveats: In all four CD4+ subsets, TCRB CDR3 length was moderately but significantly shorter in type 1 diabetes patients.

The receptor library was made with the immunoSEQ multiplex PCR assay. The entire amount of isolated RNA was reverse transcribed using the High Capacity cDNA Reverse Transcription Kit, so the sequenced TCRB transcripts were expressed ones. The source is immuneACCESS, and TCRdb retained only in-frame sequences with V and J called. Part of the clones is not carried over; for the studies checked, unresolved V genes explain less than half of this, and the remainder is unexplained. The sample contains about 710,000 clones, more than 12% of them found a single time. Nearly 0.04% of the sample is held by the ten biggest clonotypes. No antigen has been assigned to these receptors. Sequencing input: naive CD4+ T cells from blood. This sample's cell subset or site label indicates: true naive CD4+ T cells. The receptors originated from a man between 18 and 35 years old with type 1 diabetes.

The table lists this clone with a few counts. The CDR3 loop reads CSANRPETQYF. In DNA form, the CDR3 reads TGCAGTGCTAACCGACCCGAGACCCAGTACTTC. J is TRBJ2-5 and V is TRBV20-1; D remains unclear. The germline V and J ends were trimmed by 4 bases and 5 bases, with 8 bases remaining between them. CDR1 is DFQATT, CDR2 SNEGSKA, per germline (reference sequence). This CDR3 has 11 residues.

This clone was detected only a few times. The V gene is TRBV7-2, the J gene TRBJ2-3; 8 bases align to TRBD2. J gave up 0 bases and V 0 bases, and 8 bases lay outside the gene matches. The germline gives CDR1 SGHTA, CDR2 FQGNSA. The CDR3 is 18 amino acids. DNA of the CDR3: TGTGCCAGCAGCTTAGCGGGTCTAGCGGGCACTAGCACAGATACGCAGTATTTT. It is translated as CASSLAGLAGTSTDTQYF. Together with reference TRBV7-2 and TRBJ2-3, the CDR3 gives the full variable domain: GAGVSQSPSNKVTEKGKDVELRCDPISGHTALYWYRQSLGQGLEFLIYFQGNSAPDKSGLPSDRFSAERTGGSVSTLTIQRTQQEDSAVYLCASSLAGLAGTSTDTQYFGPGTRLTVL.

This clone has more than one count but fewer than ten. The chain combines TRBV2 with TRBJ1-4; D not resolved. CDR1 and CDR2 (germline): SNHLY, FYNNEI. This CDR3 is 12 amino acids long. V dropped 6 bases and J dropped 5 bases, with 7 bases sitting between them. The CDR3 nucleotides read TGTGCCAGCAGGTGGCCCAATGAAAAACTGTTTTTT. Amino acids: CASRWPNEKLFF.

This clone occurred a few times. The chain recombines TRBV6-5 with TRBJ2-1; TRBD2 might be the D (5 bases). The CDR3 runs to 16 residues. Trimming pared 4 bases from V and 4 bases from J, leaving 17 bases between. Germline V gene data show CDR1 as MNHEY and CDR2 as SVGAGI. The CDR3 nucleotides are TGTGCCAGCAGTTCAACCAATAGCGAACCGTACAATGAGCAGTTCTTC. Protein sequence: CASSSTNSEPYNEQFF.

This clone was counted only a few times. This rearrangement joins TRBV29-1 to TRBJ2-1; TRBD1 matches 7 bases. J lost 10 bases, V lost 4 bases, and 7 bases had no gene match. CDR3 length equals 12 residues. Per germline, CDR1 SQVTM and CDR2 ANQGSEA. The CDR3 here is CSVVEGAYEQFF. The CDR3 bases are TGCAGCGTTGTAGAGGGGGCATACGAGCAGTTCTTC.

This clone was picked up a small number of times. The chain uses TRBV5-1 and TRBJ2-7, with D tentatively TRBD1 or TRBD2 (5 bases each). This CDR3 is 14 amino acids long. V lost 3 bases to trimming and J lost 2 bases, with 12 bases between them. The germline V gene encodes CDR1 SGHRS and CDR2 YFSETQ. DNA for the CDR3: TGCGCCAGCAGCTCCCATGGGGGAACCTACGAGCAGTACTTC. Translated: CASSSHGGTYEQYF.

This clone has just a few counts. The chain joins TRBV30 to TRBJ2-1, with unresolved D. Germline CDR1 is GTSNPN and CDR2 is SVGIG (reference sequence). This CDR3 region has 8 residues. Trimming left V 7 bases short and J 6 bases short, with 1 base between. CDR3 sequence reads: CAFNEQFF. The CDR3 nucleotides are TGTGCCTTCAATGAGCAGTTCTTC.

The chain combines TRBV6-5 with TRBJ2-1, with 12 bases lining up with TRBD2. The CDR3 totals 15 residues. The V gene's germline CDR1 is MNHEY and CDR2 SVGAGI. With V trimmed by 8 bases and J by 6 bases, 8 bases remained unmatched. CDR3 DNA: TGTGCCAGCTGGGACGGACTAGCGGGGTCCAATGAGCAGTTCTTC. It codes for CASWDGLAGSNEQFF.

The gene calls are TRBV6-1 and TRBJ2-5, with D uncertain. The CDR3 spans 13 residues. Trimming shortened V by 6 bases and J by 0 bases, and 8 bases separated the two germline ends. CDR1 and CDR2 from the germline V gene are MNHNS and SASEGT. The CDR3 DNA sequence: TGTGCCAGCAGGTTCTGGGACCAAGAGACCCAGTACTTC. This encodes CASRFWDQETQYF.

V is TRBV7-3 and J is TRBJ1-1; D call uncertain. CDR1 is SGHTA and CDR2 is FQGTGA in the germline V gene. There are 11 residues in the CDR3. V was pared by 8 bases and J by 4 bases, with 8 bases between. The CDR3 sequence is CASGLGTEAFF. DNA for the CDR3: TGTGCCAGCGGGTTGGGCACTGAAGCTTTCTTT.

This clone was seen more than once but under ten times. This chain uses TRBV23-1 with TRBJ1-2; D is unclear. TRBV23-1 counts as an open reading frame of uncertain function. CDR3 length equals 14 residues. The V and J ends lost 4 bases and 8 bases respectively, with 17 bases between them. CDR3 nucleotide sequence: TGCGCCAGCAGTCCCATAGAGAGATCGCGGGGCTACACCTTC. Its protein product is CASSPIERSRGYTF.

The V call is TRBV15, the J call TRBJ2-5, with 7 bases matching TRBD2. Looked up from germline, CDR1 is LNHNV and CDR2 is YYDKDF (reference sequence). After removal of 1 base from V and 3 bases from J, the junction contained 14 bases not matched to a gene. This CDR3 comprises 18 residues. The CDR3 region has the DNA TGTGCCACCAGCAGAGGGCCGTTTAGCGCGGCGGGAGAAGAGACCCAGTACTTC. This sequence encodes CATSRGPFSAAGEETQYF.

This clone was recorded a few times. This rearrangement joins TRBV28 to TRBJ2-1; weak D call: TRBD2 (5 bases). Trimming cost V 2 bases and J 2 bases, with 13 bases left between them. Germline V gene sequence: CDR1 MDHEN, CDR2 SYDVKM. The CDR3 is 16 amino acids. The CDR3 DNA sequence: TGTGCCAGCAGTTTAGTCAGAGGGATGCCCTACAATGAGCAGTTCTTC. The encoded protein is CASSLVRGMPYNEQFF.

This clone showed up just a few times. DNA of the CDR3: TGCGCCAGCAGCCAAGTCAGTATCGGGGACACTGAAGCTTTCTTT. Amino acids: CASSQVSIGDTEAFF. The genes are TRBV4-3 and TRBJ1-1, with D unclear. V lost 1 base and J lost 3, with 12 bases in between. Germline V CDR1 and CDR2: LGHNA, YSLEER. The CDR3 has 15 amino acids.

The chain has TRBV29-1 and TRBJ1-1; TRBD1 might be the D (5 bases). Trimming left V 7 bases short and J 4 bases short, with 19 bases between. CDR1 is SQVTM, CDR2 ANQGSEA, per germline. The CDR3 covers 14 residues. The CDR3 loop reads CSGKRSSGGTEAFF. The CDR3 coding sequence is TGCAGCGGGAAACGGTCCTCCGGGGGCACTGAAGCTTTCTTT.

Only a few counts were recorded for this clone. CDR3 amino acids: CASSVESGPHEQYF. Written as DNA, the CDR3 is TGTGCCAGCAGTGTGGAGTCAGGGCCCCACGAGCAGTACTTC. The chain carries TRBV2 and TRBJ2-7; possibly TRBD1 for D (5 bases). The CDR3 is 14 amino acids. V gave up 4 bases and J gave up 5 bases, with 15 bases separating them. CDR1 and CDR2 (germline): SNHLY, FYNNEI.

The rearrangement joins TRBV19 to TRBJ2-3; D gene ambiguous. Deletions cut 4 bases from V and 2 bases from J, with 10 bases between. CDR1 is LNHDA and CDR2 is SQIVND in the germline V gene (reference sequence). The CDR3 covers 14 residues. CDR3 protein: CASSTRPLTDTQYF. CDR3 DNA: TGTGCCAGTAGTACCCGGCCTCTCACAGATACGCAGTATTTT.

The chain is built from TRBV25-1 and TRBJ1-2, with D unresolved. CDR3 length equals 15 residues. V was pared by 8 bases and J by 4 bases, with 20 bases between. CDR1 is MGHDK and CDR2 is SYGVNS in the germline V gene. CDR3 loop: CASSLTSGSGYGYTF. The CDR3 region has the DNA TGTGCCAGCTCTTTGACCTCCGGGTCGGGCTATGGCTACACCTTC.

The chain couples TRBV30 to TRBJ2-5, with 12 bases fitting TRBD1. V lost 8 bases and J lost 5; bases outside the gene matches: 12. Germline-derived CDR1 and CDR2 are GTSNPN and SVGIG (reference sequence). This CDR3 has 15 residues. For the CDR3, the DNA is TGTGCCCGCTCAACCGGGACAGGGGGCTGGGAGACCCAGTACTTC. Residues: CARSTGTGGWETQYF. Supplemented by reference TRBV30 and TRBJ2-5, the full variable domain reads SQTIHQWPATLVQPVGSPLSLECTVEGTSNPNLYWYRQAAGRGLQLLFYSVGIGQISSEVPQNLSASRPQDRQFILSSKKLLLSDSGFYLCARSTGTGGWETQYFGPGTRLLVL.